These 19 T cell receptor beta chains came from one sample sequenced in a study of cytomegalovirus exposure and HLA in healthy donors. The primer mix had 60 Vbeta and 13 Jbeta primers. The protocol was immunoSEQ multiplex PCR, while the TCRdb copy is restricted to in-frame clones and leaves out a portion. In the table there are some 13,000 clones, about 60% of which are singletons. Sequenced sample: PBMCs. All receptors come from a woman aged 50 to 60 in good health and CMV-seropositive.

In DNA, the CDR3 is TGCGCCAGCAGCCAACGACAGGAGGCTAACTTGGGGGCTTTCTTT. This codes for CASSQRQEANLGAFF. The gene calls are TRBV4-1 and TRBJ1-1, with D tentatively TRBD1 (6 bases). The CDR3 is 15 residues long. Germline lookup yields CDR1 MGHRA and CDR2 YSYEKL. V lost 2 bases and J 11 bases, leaving 21 bases between the germline ends.

The V call is TRBV9, the J call TRBJ2-4, with TRBD2 as a possible D gene (6 bases). CDR3 length equals 13 residues. V was trimmed by 3 bases and J by 11 bases, leaving 15 bases between them. Germline V CDR1 and CDR2: SGDLS, YYNGEE. CDR3 in DNA: TGTGCCAGCAGCGGCGCTACTAGCAACTTTCAGTACTTC. Protein: CASSGATSNFQYF.

The rearrangement uses TRBV18 and TRBJ2-7; 7 bases are a match to TRBD1. Trimming at V came to 4 bases and at J to 5 bases, leaving 8 bases not matched to a gene. Germline V CDR1 and CDR2: KGHSH, LQKENI. This CDR3 has 14 amino acids. CDR3 nucleotides: TGTGCCAGCTCACTCCCGACAGGGTACAACGAGCAGTACTTC. Translating gives CASSLPTGYNEQYF. The full variable domain, with the rest looked up from reference TRBV18 and TRBJ2-7, is NAGVMQNPRHLVRRRGQEARLRCSPMKGHSHVYWYRQLPEEGLKFMVYLQKENIIDESGMPKERFSAEFPKEGPSILRIQQVVRGDSAAYFCASSLPTGYNEQYFGPGTRLTVT.

V and J are TRBV4-3 and TRBJ1-2; maybe TRBD1 (6 bases). Trimming removed 4 bases at V and 5 bases at J, with 17 bases between. This CDR3 spans 15 amino acids. The V gene's germline CDR1 is LGHNA and CDR2 YSLEER. The CDR3 here is CASSPSRGGPYGYTF. CDR3 DNA sequence: TGCGCCAGCAGCCCCTCTCGGGGGGGGCCATATGGCTACACCTTC.

The rearrangement links TRBV5-1 to TRBJ2-1, with 11 nucleotides matching TRBD2. CDR3 length equals 15 residues. V lost 4 bases to trimming and J lost 4 bases; unmatched junction nucleotides: 4. CDR1 and CDR2 (germline): SGHRS, YFSETQ. The CDR3 nucleotides are TGCGCCAGCAGCCGCACTAGCGGGGGTTACAATGAGCAGTTCTTC. Its protein product is CASSRTSGGYNEQFF.

A few counts support this clone. This rearrangement joins TRBV4-2 to TRBJ1-1; D gene unclear. The germline V gene has CDR1 LGHNA and CDR2 YNFKEQ. Trimming pared 4 bases from V and 0 bases from J, leaving 12 bases between. There are 15 residues in the CDR3. Here the CDR3 DNA reads TGTGCCAGCAGCCTCTCGCTGGAGATGAACACTGAAGCTTTCTTT. Its translation: CASSLSLEMNTEAFF.

J is TRBJ1-4 and V is TRBV6-1; unclear D gene. CDR3 length equals 15 residues. The V gene lost 1 base and the J gene lost 7 bases, with 13 bases spanning the gap. The germline V gene has CDR1 MNHNS and CDR2 SASEGT. The CDR3 loop is CASSEVVSEAEKLFF. CDR3 sequence (DNA): TGTGCCAGCAGTGAAGTAGTGTCTGAGGCTGAAAAACTGTTTTTT.

The chain recombines TRBV6-5 with TRBJ1-5, with 7 bases fitting TRBD1. Germline V gene lookup returns CDR1 MNHEY and CDR2 SVGAGI. This CDR3 contains 14 residues. The V and J ends lost 2 bases and 7 bases, in that order; junction bases with no gene match: 5. The CDR3 region is CASSYATGVQPQHF. CDR3 bases: TGTGCCAGCAGTTACGCCACAGGGGTACAGCCCCAGCATTTT.

The chain recombines TRBV7-2 with TRBJ2-3, with a possible D match to TRBD2 (6 bases). The germline V and J ends were trimmed by 2 bases and 6 bases, with 12 bases remaining between them. The CDR3 runs to 14 residues. Germline V CDR1 and CDR2: SGHTA, FQGNSA. CDR3 DNA: TGTGCCAGCAGCTTAAGTGGGGGGAGGGATACGCAGTATTTT. This encodes CASSLSGGRDTQYF.

This clone was seen only a few times. The chain recombines TRBV15 with TRBJ1-2, with 7 bases fitting TRBD1. This CDR3 has 14 amino acids. The V gene end was trimmed by 1 base and the J gene end by 7 bases; junction bases not matched to a gene: 6. The V gene's germline CDR1 is LNHNV and CDR2 YYDKDF (reference sequence). The chain's CDR3 is CATSRGRQGSGYTF. CDR3 bases: TGTGCCACCAGCAGAGGCAGACAGGGATCTGGCTACACCTTC.

This clone was observed a single time. The V and J genes are TRBV29-1 and TRBJ1-3, with a possible D match to TRBD1 (6 bases). Trimming pared 5 bases from V and 7 bases from J, leaving 12 bases between. Germline V gene lookup returns CDR1 SQVTM and CDR2 ANQGSEA. CDR3 size: 12 residues. CDR3 residues: CSVIAGGNTIYF. In nucleotides, the CDR3 is TGCAGCGTTATAGCGGGGGGCAACACCATATATTTT.

The chain uses TRBV29-1 and TRBJ1-1, with a possible D match to TRBD1 (5 bases). CDR1 and CDR2 from the germline V gene are SQVTM and ANQGSEA. Trimming cost V 5 bases and J 6 bases, with 16 bases left between them. This CDR3 contains 13 residues. The CDR3 region is CSVQGETWAEAFF. The DNA of the CDR3 is TGCAGCGTTCAAGGGGAGACGTGGGCTGAAGCTTTCTTT.

This clone came up a few times. The rearrangement joins TRBV6-1 to TRBJ1-2; the match to TRBD1 covers 11 bases. CDR1 and CDR2 from the germline V gene are MNHNS and SASEGT. J was trimmed by 8 bases and V by 6 bases; bases with no gene match: 11. The CDR3 extends over 15 amino acids. In DNA, the CDR3 is TGTGCCAGCAGGATTGGACAGGGGGCTAGTAAGGGCTACACCTTC. It specifies CASRIGQGASKGYTF.

The chain joins TRBV6-5 to TRBJ2-3, with TRBD2 identical over 7 bases. CDR1 MNHEY and CDR2 SVGAGI come from the germline V gene. The CDR3 extends over 15 amino acids. J gave up 4 bases and V 0 bases, and 4 bases lay outside the gene matches. The CDR3 is CASSYSPGRADTQYF. The CDR3 DNA reads as TGTGCCAGCAGTTACTCCCCAGGGAGGGCAGATACGCAGTATTTT.

The chain employs TRBV4-2 and TRBJ1-1; D is perhaps TRBD1 (6 bases). The V and J ends lost 4 bases and 4 bases respectively, with 16 bases between them. CDR3 size: 15 residues. Germline assignment: CDR1 LGHNA and CDR2 YNFKEQ. DNA of the CDR3: TGTGCCAGCAGCCGCCTAGAGGGGGAGGGCACTGAAGCTTTCTTT. This translates into CASSRLEGEGTEAFF.

This rearrangement joins TRBV25-1 to TRBJ1-4; no reliable D call. Trimming took 6 bases from V and 3 from J, leaving 5 bases between them. The germline gives CDR1 MGHDK, CDR2 SYGVNS. The CDR3 is 12 residues long. The CDR3 loop reads CASSLPNEKLFF. The DNA of the CDR3 is TGTGCCAGCAGCCTTCCTAATGAAAAACTGTTTTTT.

Note on this clone: It is likely a read error, because the conserved phenylalanine at the end of the CDR3 is missing. The CDR3 spells CAISEDRATNEKLFV. CDR3 DNA: TGTGCCATCAGTGAGGACAGGGCAACTAATGAAAAACTGTTTGTT. The chain has TRBV10-3 and TRBJ1-4; 7 bases fit TRBD1. The CDR3 has 15 amino acids. CDR1 is ENHRY, CDR2 SYGVKD, per germline. V lost 2 bases, J lost 0 bases, and 0 bases stayed unmatched.

The CDR3 region is CASSLGQETQYF. For the CDR3, the DNA is TGTGCCAGCAGCCTAGGTCAAGAGACCCAGTACTTC. V is TRBV5-4 and J is TRBJ2-5; D not resolved. This CDR3 contains 12 residues. V was pared by 4 bases and J by 2 bases, with 6 bases between. Germline-derived CDR1 and CDR2 are SGHNT and YYREEE (reference sequence).

The sample holds one count of this clone. The chain links TRBV18 to TRBJ1-4; D is unresolved. Trimming took 3 bases from V and 10 from J, leaving 12 bases between them. The length of the CDR3 is 13 residues. Germline V gives CDR1 KGHSH, CDR2 LQKENI. CDR3 sequence reads: CASSPSEGGKLFF. The CDR3 nucleotides read TGTGCCAGCTCACCCTCCGAGGGAGGAAAACTGTTTTTT. Full variable domain (remainder filled in from reference TRBV18 and TRBJ1-4): NAGVMQNPRHLVRRRGQEARLRCSPMKGHSHVYWYRQLPEEGLKFMVYLQKENIIDESGMPKERFSAEFPKEGPSILRIQQVVRGDSAAYFCASSPSEGGKLFFGSGTQLSVL.